Below, one TCR beta chain is given with its context. Antigen: not known. These data belong to a study of CD8+CD57+ T cells in acquired aplastic anemia. Study-level background: Sorted CD4+ and CD8+ cells yielded DNA averaging about 3.2 ug. Study findings and constraints: Patients and controls had in common around 29 CD8+ CDR3 sequences. Patient and control CD8+ Simpson's diversity was not significantly different.

This CDR3 contains 13 residues. Trimming removed 5 bases from V and 4 bases from J, with 12 bases in between. Germline CDR1 reads MGHRA; CDR2 reads YSYEKL. TCR beta VDJ and CDR3 were profiled, and genomic DNA was the template. TCRdb re-derived calls from the reads in MiXCR, one entry per CDR3 protein. The sample shows 250,000 to 300,000 distinct CDR3 sequences, approximately 57% of them seen only once. Sequencing was performed on sorted CD4+, CD8+, or CD8+CD57+ T cells (not recorded which) from PBMCs. This sequence originates from a human donor with severe aplastic anemia or a healthy control (not recorded which). V usage is TRBV4-1 and J usage is TRBJ2-7, with a possible D match to TRBD1 (5 bases). CDR3 protein: CASSNFRVYEQYF. Written as DNA, the CDR3 is TGCGCCAGCAGCAACTTCAGGGTTTACGAGCAGTACTTC.